This TCR beta chain stems from a study of response to subunit inactivated influenza vaccine. CDR1 is MNHEY, CDR2 SMNVEV, per germline (reference sequence). The V and J ends lost 6 bases and 12 bases respectively, with 24 bases between them. The CDR3 consists of 15 residues. Study-level findings and limits: The authors suggested that every seasonal influenza vaccination recruits few new T cells.

This clonotype has only a few counts. Its matching antigen is unknown. TCRdb called the RT-PCR reads again in MiXCR, with one record for every CDR3 protein. The sample has hundreds of thousands of distinct CDR3 sequences, 11% to 15% seen once. The chain links TRBV27 to TRBJ2-1; D possibly corresponds to TRBD1 (6 bases). This receptor was taken from a man aged 45 to 65 who received an inactivated influenza vaccine. The sequences come from PBMCs from blood, collected 14 to 15 days before vaccination. This chain's CDR3 is CASSPLGAARRGQFF. The CDR3 DNA reads TGTGCCAGCAGCCCCCTGGGGGCGGCCCGAAGGGGGCAGTTCTTC.